This T cell receptor beta chain was retrieved from a study of CD8 T cells in ankylosing spondylitis. TCRdb used MiXCR to reprocess the 5' RACE reads, holding one entry per CDR3 protein. The sample includes over 100,000 distinct CDR3 sequences, around 10% seen only once; the top ten take over 4%. Trimming removed 8 bases from V and 0 bases from J; junction bases left unmatched: 6. Germline values: CDR1 GTSNPN, CDR2 SVGIG (reference sequence). The CDR3 covers 13 residues. Specimen: blood, either unsorted or a sorted T cell fraction (not recorded which). This clonotype originated in a female donor with ankylosing spondylitis or in good health (not recorded which). The chain recombines TRBV30 with TRBJ1-1; 7 bases match TRBD1. CDR3 region: CAAQGQMNTEAFF. The CDR3 DNA reads TGTGCCGCTCAGGGACAGATGAACACTGAAGCTTTCTTT.